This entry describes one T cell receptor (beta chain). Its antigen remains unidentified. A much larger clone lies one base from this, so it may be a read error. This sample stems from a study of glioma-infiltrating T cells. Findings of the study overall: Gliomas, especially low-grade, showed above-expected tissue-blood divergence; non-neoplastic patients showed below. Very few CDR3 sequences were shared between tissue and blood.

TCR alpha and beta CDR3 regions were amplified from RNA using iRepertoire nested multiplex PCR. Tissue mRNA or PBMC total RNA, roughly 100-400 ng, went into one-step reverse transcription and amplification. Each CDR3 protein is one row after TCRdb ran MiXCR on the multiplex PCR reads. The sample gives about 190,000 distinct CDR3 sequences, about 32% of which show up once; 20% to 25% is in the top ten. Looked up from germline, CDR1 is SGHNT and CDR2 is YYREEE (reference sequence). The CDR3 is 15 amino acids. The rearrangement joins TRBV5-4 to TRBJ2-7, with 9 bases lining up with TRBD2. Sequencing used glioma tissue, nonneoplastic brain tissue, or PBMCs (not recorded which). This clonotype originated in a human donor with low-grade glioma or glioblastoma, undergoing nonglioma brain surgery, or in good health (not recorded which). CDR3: CASTLPGLAGSEQYF. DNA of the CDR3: TGTGCCAGCACCTTGCCGGGACTAGCAGGTTCCGAGCAGTACTTC.